These 21 T cell receptor beta chains share one sample of origin, sequenced in a study of cytomegalovirus exposure and HLA in healthy donors (dated by TCRdb to 2017 to 2019). Library preparation employed the immunoSEQ multiplex PCR assay. Imported from immuneACCESS, the table was reduced by TCRdb to in-frame sequences with V and J called. These copies leave out some clones; in studies compared against another copy, an unresolved V gene accounts for under half, and the cause of the remainder is not known. The sample has 150,000 or so clones on record, around nine tenths of them singletons. Clones ranked in the top ten supply roughly 1.5% of the sample. The specimen was PBMCs. The receptors here all came from a woman aged 30 to 39 in good health and CMV-seronegative.

The rearrangement uses TRBV10-3 and TRBJ2-2, with 12 bases fitting TRBD1. The CDR3 runs 18 residues. The germline V gene has CDR1 ENHRY and CDR2 SYGVKD. Germline trimming cut 2 bases from V and 5 bases from J; bases unmatched to any gene: 9. In nucleotides, the CDR3 is TGTGCCATCAGTGAGCCGAGGGGACAGGGGGCAAATACCGGGGAGCTGTTTTTT. Its translation: CAISEPRGQGANTGELFF.

V gene TRBV9 combines with J gene TRBJ2-3; 14 positions agree with TRBD2. The CDR3 is 16 amino acids. V was pared by 7 bases and J by 5 bases, with 9 bases of the junction left unmatched. The germline V gene encodes CDR1 SGDLS and CDR2 YYNGEE. The DNA of the CDR3 is TGTGCCAGCGGACGGACTAGCGGGGGGATGGAAGATACGCAGTATTTT. Translating gives CASGRTSGGMEDTQYF.

This chain connects TRBV7-2 to TRBJ1-5, with 8 positions matching TRBD1. The germline V gene encodes CDR1 SGHTA and CDR2 FQGNSA. This CDR3 is 12 amino acids long. The ends lost 4 bases at V and 10 bases at J; junction bases unmatched: 3. CDR3 sequence reads: CASSWDRSPQHF. As DNA, the CDR3 is TGTGCCAGCAGCTGGGACAGGTCTCCCCAGCATTTT.

This clone occurred a few times. The V call is TRBV2, the J call TRBJ1-4; maybe TRBD1 (5 bases). The germline V and J ends were trimmed by 8 bases and 8 bases, with 9 bases remaining between them. Germline CDR1 and CDR2: SNHLY and FYNNEI. The CDR3 extends over 11 amino acids. CDR3 nucleotide sequence: TGTGCCAGCTCTCAGGGCGAAAAACTGTTTTTT. It translates to CASSQGEKLFF. The whole variable domain, filled in from reference TRBV2 and TRBJ1-4, reads EPEVTQTPSHQVTQMGQEVILRCVPISNHLYFYWYRQILGQKVEFLVSFYNNEISEKSEIFDDQFSVERPDGSNFTLKIRSTKLEDSAMYFCASSQGEKLFFGSGTQLSVL.

The chain uses TRBV6-1 and TRBJ2-5; D is undetermined. The germline V and J ends were trimmed by 6 bases and 4 bases, with 9 bases remaining between them. The V gene's germline CDR1 is MNHNS and CDR2 SASEGT. This CDR3 has 12 residues. CDR3 in amino acids: CASSNKVETQYF. The CDR3 region has the DNA TGTGCCAGCAGCAACAAAGTAGAGACCCAGTACTTC.

The chain joins TRBV5-1 to TRBJ2-3; 7 bases agree with TRBD1. Germline V gene sequence: CDR1 SGHRS, CDR2 YFSETQ. V was clipped by 4 bases and J by 3 bases; unmatched bases: 11. This CDR3 is built from 16 residues. The CDR3 region has the DNA TGCGCCAGCAGCAGAACCGGGACAGCACCTACAGATACGCAGTATTTT. Translation gives CASSRTGTAPTDTQYF.

This chain connects TRBV6-1 to TRBJ1-5, with D possibly being TRBD1 (5 bases). Germline V gives CDR1 MNHNS, CDR2 SASEGT. This CDR3 has 15 residues. Between the trimmed V and J ends, which lost 1 base and 2 bases, there was a span of 9 bases. In DNA, the CDR3 is TGTGCCAGCAGTGAAGGGGCGGGGGGCAATCAGCCCCAGCATTTT. Encoded protein: CASSEGAGGNQPQHF.

This clone appeared once. The rearrangement uses TRBV18 and TRBJ2-3, with D possibly TRBD1 on 5 matching bases. CDR1 is KGHSH and CDR2 is LQKENI in the germline V gene. The CDR3 loop spans 16 amino acids. V dropped 1 base and J dropped 1 base, with 12 bases sitting between them. CDR3: CASSPRSGPGTDTQYF. The CDR3 region has the DNA TGTGCCAGCTCACCACGTTCAGGGCCCGGCACAGATACGCAGTATTTT. The full variable domain, its missing parts supplied by reference TRBV18 and TRBJ2-3, is NAGVMQNPRHLVRRRGQEARLRCSPMKGHSHVYWYRQLPEEGLKFMVYLQKENIIDESGMPKERFSAEFPKEGPSILRIQQVVRGDSAAYFCASSPRSGPGTDTQYFGPGTRLTVL.

This clone was observed once. The V call is TRBV5-1, the J call TRBJ1-5; tentatively, D is TRBD1 (6 bases). This CDR3 has 15 residues. The V gene's germline CDR1 is SGHRS and CDR2 YFSETQ. With 5 bases removed from V and 1 base from J, the gap between germline ends came to 13 bases. The CDR3 is CASSRGGQSNQPQHF. CDR3 in DNA: TGCGCCAGCAGTCGGGGGGGGCAAAGCAATCAGCCCCAGCATTTT.

The J gene is TRBJ1-4, the V gene TRBV27; TRBD1 aligns across 9 bases. J lost 5 bases, V lost 7 bases, and 5 bases had no gene match. This CDR3 contains 14 residues. Germline loops: CDR1 MNHEY, CDR2 SMNVEV (reference sequence). The CDR3 here is CASTPGQGNEKLFF. The DNA of the CDR3 is TGTGCCAGCACCCCGGGACAGGGAAATGAAAAACTGTTTTTT.

V is TRBV27 and J is TRBJ1-2; tentative D call: TRBD1 (5 bases). The V gene's germline CDR1 is MNHEY and CDR2 SMNVEV (reference sequence). Trimming stripped 3 bases from V and 7 bases from J, with 12 bases between. There are 13 residues in the CDR3. This CDR3 reads CASSLAGQSGYTF. The CDR3 DNA reads as TGTGCCAGCAGTTTGGCAGGGCAATCTGGCTACACCTTC.

The chain combines TRBV13 with TRBJ2-1; 9 bases map to TRBD2. The V gene's germline CDR1 is PRHDT and CDR2 FYEKMQ (reference sequence). This CDR3 spans 15 amino acids. With V trimmed by 4 bases and J by 6 bases, 7 bases remained unmatched. CDR3 coding DNA: TGTGCCAGCAGCTACCCGGGACTAGCTAGCAATGAGCAGTTCTTC. It encodes CASSYPGLASNEQFF. Filled out from reference TRBV13 and TRBJ2-1, the complete variable domain reads AAGVIQSPRHLIKEKRETATLKCYPIPRHDTVYWYQQGPGQDPQFLISFYEKMQSDKGSIPDRFSAQQFSDYHSELNMSSLELGDSALYFCASSYPGLASNEQFFGPGTRLTVL.

The genes are TRBV7-8 and TRBJ2-7; tentatively, D is TRBD1 (5 bases). The CDR3 has 15 residues. Trimming took off 2 bases at V and 1 base at J, with 12 bases between the two ends. The germline gives CDR1 SGHVS, CDR2 FQNEAQ. CDR3 residues: CASSLRGRESYEQYF. CDR3 nucleotide sequence: TGTGCCAGCAGCTTAAGAGGCAGGGAATCCTACGAGCAGTACTTC.

The chain employs TRBV27 and TRBJ2-1, with D perhaps TRBD1 (6 bases). The CDR3 length is 13 residues. Germline V lookup: CDR1 MNHEY, CDR2 SMNVEV (reference sequence). Trimming took off 4 bases at V and 12 bases at J, with 16 bases between the two ends. The CDR3: CASSSQRTVGQFF. Written as DNA, the CDR3 is TGTGCCAGCAGTTCCCAAAGGACAGTCGGGCAGTTCTTC.

The chain combines TRBV4-3 with TRBJ1-4; D unclear. CDR1 LGHNA and CDR2 YSLEER come from the germline V gene. This CDR3 has 15 amino acids. V was trimmed by 1 base and J by 5 bases, leaving 11 bases between them. CDR3 nucleotide sequence: TGCGCCAGCAGCCAAGCTGGCAGGATAAATGAAAAACTGTTTTTT. As protein: CASSQAGRINEKLFF.

The chain couples TRBV5-6 to TRBJ1-1, with 10 positions matching TRBD1. V shed 0 bases, J shed 11 bases, and the junction held 13 bases outside the gene matches. The CDR3 sequence is 16 residues long. Looked up from germline, CDR1 is SGHDT and CDR2 is YYEEEE. The chain's CDR3 is CASSLEYPGTGERAFF. The CDR3 DNA reads TGTGCCAGCAGCTTGGAGTACCCCGGGACAGGGGAACGGGCTTTCTTT.

As concerns this clone: The junction and the germline gene differ at one end; a read error may be behind it. This sequence joins TRBV7-8 and TRBJ2-3, with TRBD2 matching over 15 bases. The germline CDR1 and CDR2 sequences are SGHVS and FQNEAQ. The CDR3 sequence is 14 residues long. The chain's CDR3 is CASSSRTSGGAMDF. The CDR3 DNA sequence: TGTGCCAGCAGCTCCCGGACTAGCGGGGGGGCCATGGATTTT.

The chain joins TRBV4-3 to TRBJ2-1; TRBD2 is a possible D gene (5 bases). Germline CDR1 LGHNA, CDR2 YSLEER. V lost 0 bases and J 4 bases, leaving 16 bases between the germline ends. The CDR3 runs 17 residues. CDR3 amino acids: CASSQERALQPYNEQFF. CDR3 bases: TGCGCCAGCAGCCAAGAGCGGGCCCTCCAACCTTACAATGAGCAGTTCTTC.

As DNA, the CDR3 is TGTGCCAGCAGGACCGGGACTAGCGGGGGGGCGAATGAGCAGTTCTTC. Residues: CASRTGTSGGANEQFF. This rearrangement joins TRBV2 to TRBJ2-1, with 16 bases fitting TRBD2. The trim removed 6 bases at V and 7 bases at J, leaving 6 bases unmatched. Germline CDR1 reads SNHLY; CDR2 reads FYNNEI. This CDR3 contains 16 residues.

This clone occurred once. J is TRBJ2-5 and V is TRBV7-6; 7 nucleotides agree with TRBD1. The CDR3 consists of 15 residues. Germline loops: CDR1 SGHVS, CDR2 FNYEAQ. V gave up 5 bases and J gave up 5 bases; unmatched junction bases: 11. The CDR3 loop reads CASSRGTVDSETQYF. The CDR3 nucleotides are TGTGCCAGCAGCCGTGGGACAGTGGACTCGGAGACCCAGTACTTC.

The chain combines TRBV4-3 with TRBJ2-6; D not certain. This CDR3 comprises 16 residues. Germline V gene data show CDR1 as LGHNA and CDR2 as YSLEER. Deletions cut 2 bases from V and 0 bases from J, with 8 bases between. CDR3 sequence (DNA): TGCGCCAGCAGCCAAACCCACAGCTCTGGGGCCAACGTCCTGACTTTC. Translated, it gives CASSQTHSSGANVLTF.